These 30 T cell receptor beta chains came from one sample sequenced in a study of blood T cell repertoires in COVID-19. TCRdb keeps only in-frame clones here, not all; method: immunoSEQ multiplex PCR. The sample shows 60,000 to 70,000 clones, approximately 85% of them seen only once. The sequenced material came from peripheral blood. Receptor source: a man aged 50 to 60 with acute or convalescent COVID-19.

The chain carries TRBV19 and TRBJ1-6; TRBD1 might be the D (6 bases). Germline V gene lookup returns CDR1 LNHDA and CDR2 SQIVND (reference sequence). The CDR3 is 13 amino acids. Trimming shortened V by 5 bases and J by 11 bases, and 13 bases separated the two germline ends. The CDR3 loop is CASSLTGPTPLHF. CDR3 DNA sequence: TGTGCCAGTAGTTTGACAGGACCTACACCCCTCCACTTT.

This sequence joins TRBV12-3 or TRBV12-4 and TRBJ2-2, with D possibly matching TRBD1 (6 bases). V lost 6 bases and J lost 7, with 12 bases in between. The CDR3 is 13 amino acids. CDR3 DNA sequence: TGTGCCAGCAGGATGCAGGGGCTCGGGGAGCTGTTTTTT. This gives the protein CASRMQGLGELFF.

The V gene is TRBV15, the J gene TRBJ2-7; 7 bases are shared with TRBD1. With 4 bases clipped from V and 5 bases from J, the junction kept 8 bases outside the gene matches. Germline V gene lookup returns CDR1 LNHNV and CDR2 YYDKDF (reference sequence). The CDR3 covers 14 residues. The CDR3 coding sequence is TGTGCCACCAGCACACCGACAGGGATCGACGAGCAGTACGTC. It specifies CATSTPTGIDEQYV.

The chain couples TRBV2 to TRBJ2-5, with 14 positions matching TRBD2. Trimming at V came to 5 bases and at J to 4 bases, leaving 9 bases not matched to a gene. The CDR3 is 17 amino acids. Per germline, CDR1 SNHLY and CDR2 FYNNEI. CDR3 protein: CASSIIAGLAGVETQYF. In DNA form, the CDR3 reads TGTGCCAGCAGTATTATAGCGGGACTAGCGGGGGTAGAGACCCAGTACTTC.

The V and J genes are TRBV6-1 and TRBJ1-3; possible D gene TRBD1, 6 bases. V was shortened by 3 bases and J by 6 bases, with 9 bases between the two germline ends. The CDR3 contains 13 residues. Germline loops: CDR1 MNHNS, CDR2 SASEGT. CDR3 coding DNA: TGTGCCAGCAGTGACAGGGGCGAAAACACCATATATTTT. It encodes CASSDRGENTIYF.

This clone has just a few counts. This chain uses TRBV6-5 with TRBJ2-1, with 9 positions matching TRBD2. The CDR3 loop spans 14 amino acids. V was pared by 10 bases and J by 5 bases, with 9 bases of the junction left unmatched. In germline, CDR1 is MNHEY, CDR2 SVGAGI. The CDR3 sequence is CATGGGGEDNEQFF. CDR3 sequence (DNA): TGTGCCACCGGCGGGGGGGGTGAGGACAATGAGCAGTTCTTC.

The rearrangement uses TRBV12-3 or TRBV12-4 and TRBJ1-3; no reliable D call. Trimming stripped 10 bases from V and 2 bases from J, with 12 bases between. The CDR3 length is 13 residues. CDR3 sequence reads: CATRPGTGNTIYF. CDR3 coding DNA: TGTGCCACCAGGCCGGGGACTGGAAACACCATATATTTT.

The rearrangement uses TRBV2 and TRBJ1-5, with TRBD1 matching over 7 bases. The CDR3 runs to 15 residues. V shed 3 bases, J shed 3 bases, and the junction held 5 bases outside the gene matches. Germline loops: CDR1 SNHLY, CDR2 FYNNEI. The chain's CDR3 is CASSERQGLNQPQHF. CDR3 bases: TGTGCCAGCAGTGAGCGACAGGGTCTCAATCAGCCCCAGCATTTT.

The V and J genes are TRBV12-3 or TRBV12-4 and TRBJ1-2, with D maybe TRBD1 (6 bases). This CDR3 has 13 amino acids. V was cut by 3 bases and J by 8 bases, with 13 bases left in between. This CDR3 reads CASSFQTGAGYTF. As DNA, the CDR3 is TGTGCCAGCAGTTTCCAGACAGGTGCCGGCTACACCTTC.

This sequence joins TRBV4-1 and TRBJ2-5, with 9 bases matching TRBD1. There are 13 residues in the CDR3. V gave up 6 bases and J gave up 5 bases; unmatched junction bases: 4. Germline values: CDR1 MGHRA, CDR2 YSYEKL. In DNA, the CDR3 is TGCGCCAGCAGGTCCGGGACAGGGGAGACCCAGTACTTC. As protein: CASRSGTGETQYF.

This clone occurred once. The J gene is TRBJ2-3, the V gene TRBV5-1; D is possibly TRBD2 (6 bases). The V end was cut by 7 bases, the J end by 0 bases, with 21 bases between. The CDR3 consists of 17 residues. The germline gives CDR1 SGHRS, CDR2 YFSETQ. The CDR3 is CASRGAALGGSTDTQYF. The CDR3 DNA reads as TGCGCCAGCCGAGGGGCCGCGCTGGGGGGTAGCACAGATACGCAGTATTTT.

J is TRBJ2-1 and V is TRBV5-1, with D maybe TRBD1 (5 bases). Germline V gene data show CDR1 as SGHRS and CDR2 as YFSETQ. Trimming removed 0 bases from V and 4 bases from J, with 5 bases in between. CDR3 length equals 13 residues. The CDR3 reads CASSLDRYNEQFF. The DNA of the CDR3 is TGCGCCAGCAGCTTGGACAGGTACAATGAGCAGTTCTTC.

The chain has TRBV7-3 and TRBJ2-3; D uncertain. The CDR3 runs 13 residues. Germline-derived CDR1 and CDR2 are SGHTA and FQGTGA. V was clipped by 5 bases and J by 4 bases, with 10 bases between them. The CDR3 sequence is CASSPSQSDTQYF. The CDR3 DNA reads TGTGCCAGCAGCCCCTCACAGTCAGATACGCAGTATTTT.

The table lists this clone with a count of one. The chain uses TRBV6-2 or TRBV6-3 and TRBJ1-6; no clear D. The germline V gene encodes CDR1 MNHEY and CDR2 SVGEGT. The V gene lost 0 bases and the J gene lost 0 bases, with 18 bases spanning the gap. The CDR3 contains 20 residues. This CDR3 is CASSYSMRQVPSSYNSPLHF. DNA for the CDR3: TGTGCCAGCAGTTACTCGATGCGCCAGGTTCCGAGCTCCTATAATTCACCCCTCCACTTT.

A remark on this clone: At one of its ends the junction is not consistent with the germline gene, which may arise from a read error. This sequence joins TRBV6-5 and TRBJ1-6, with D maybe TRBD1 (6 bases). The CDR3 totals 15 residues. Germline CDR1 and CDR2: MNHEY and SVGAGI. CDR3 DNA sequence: TGTGCCAGCAGTGACTCGGGACAAAATCTTCCACCCCTCCACTTT. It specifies CASSDSGQNLPPLHF.

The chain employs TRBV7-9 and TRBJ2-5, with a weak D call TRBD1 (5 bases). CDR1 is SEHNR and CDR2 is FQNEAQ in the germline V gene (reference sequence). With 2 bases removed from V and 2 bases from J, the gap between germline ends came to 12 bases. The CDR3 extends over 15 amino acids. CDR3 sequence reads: CASSLQGLGQETQYF. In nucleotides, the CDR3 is TGTGCCAGCAGCTTACAGGGCTTGGGGCAAGAGACCCAGTACTTC.

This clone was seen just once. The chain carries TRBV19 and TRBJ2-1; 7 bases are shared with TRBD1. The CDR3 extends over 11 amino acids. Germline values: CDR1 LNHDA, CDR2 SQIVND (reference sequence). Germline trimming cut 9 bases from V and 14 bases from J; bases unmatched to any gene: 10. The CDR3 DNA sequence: TGTGCCAGCACCAGTGGCAGGGGGAAGTTCTTC. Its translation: CASTSGRGKFF.

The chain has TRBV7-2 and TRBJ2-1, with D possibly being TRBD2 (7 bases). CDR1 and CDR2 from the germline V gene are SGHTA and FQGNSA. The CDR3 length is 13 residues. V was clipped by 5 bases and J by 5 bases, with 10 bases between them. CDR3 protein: CASSEGGNNEQFF. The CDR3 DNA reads TGTGCCAGCAGCGAGGGGGGGAACAATGAGCAGTTCTTC.

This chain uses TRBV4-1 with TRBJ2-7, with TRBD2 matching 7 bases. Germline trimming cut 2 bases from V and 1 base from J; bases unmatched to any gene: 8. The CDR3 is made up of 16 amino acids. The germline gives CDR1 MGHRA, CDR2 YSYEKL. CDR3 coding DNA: TGCGCCAGCAGCCAACTCCCAGCGGGGAGATCCTACGAGCAGTACTTC. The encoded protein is CASSQLPAGRSYEQYF.

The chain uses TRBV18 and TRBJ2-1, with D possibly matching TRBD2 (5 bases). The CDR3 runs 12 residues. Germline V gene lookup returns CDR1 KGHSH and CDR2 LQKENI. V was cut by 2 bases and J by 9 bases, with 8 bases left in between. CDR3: CASSPYSGEQFF. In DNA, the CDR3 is TGTGCCAGCTCACCATACAGCGGTGAGCAGTTCTTC.

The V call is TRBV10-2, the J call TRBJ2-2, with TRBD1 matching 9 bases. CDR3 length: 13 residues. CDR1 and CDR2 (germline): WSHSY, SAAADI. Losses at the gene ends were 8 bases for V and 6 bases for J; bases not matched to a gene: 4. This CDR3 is CASGGTGPGELFF. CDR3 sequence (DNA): TGCGCCAGCGGGGGGACAGGGCCCGGGGAGCTGTTTTTT.

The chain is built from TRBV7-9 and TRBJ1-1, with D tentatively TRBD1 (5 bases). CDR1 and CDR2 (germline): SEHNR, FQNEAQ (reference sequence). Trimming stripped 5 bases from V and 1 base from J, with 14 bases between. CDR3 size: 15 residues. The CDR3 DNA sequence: TGTGCCAGCAGCCGCGGGACGCCGGCGAACACTGAAGCTTTCTTT. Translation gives CASSRGTPANTEAFF.

The CDR3 reads CASSSGQPYGYTF. CDR3 nucleotides: TGCGCCAGCAGCTCGGGACAGCCCTATGGCTACACCTTC. The rearrangement links TRBV5-1 to TRBJ1-2, with 7 bases aligning to TRBD1. The length of the CDR3 is 13 residues. Looked up from germline, CDR1 is SGHRS and CDR2 is YFSETQ. V lost 3 bases, J lost 4 bases, and 3 bases stayed unmatched. Complete variable domain (other parts from reference TRBV5-1 and TRBJ1-2): KAGVTQTPRYLIKTRGQQVTLSCSPISGHRSVSWYQQTPGQGLQFLFEYFSETQRNKGNFPGRFSGRQFSNSRSEMNVSTLELGDSALYLCASSSGQPYGYTFGSGTRLTVV.

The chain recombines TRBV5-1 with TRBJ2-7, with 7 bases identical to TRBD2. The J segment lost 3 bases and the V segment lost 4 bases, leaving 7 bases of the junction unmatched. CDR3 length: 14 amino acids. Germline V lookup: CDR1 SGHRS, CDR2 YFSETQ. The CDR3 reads CASSVSGEGYEQYV. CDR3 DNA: TGCGCCAGCAGCGTGAGCGGGGAGGGCTACGAGCAGTACGTC.

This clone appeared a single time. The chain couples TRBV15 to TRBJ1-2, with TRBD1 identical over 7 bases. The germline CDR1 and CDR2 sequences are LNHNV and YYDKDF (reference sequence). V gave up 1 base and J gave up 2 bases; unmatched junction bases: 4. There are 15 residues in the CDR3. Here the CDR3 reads CATSRGQGVNYGYTF. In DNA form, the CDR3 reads TGTGCCACCAGCAGAGGACAGGGTGTGAACTATGGCTACACCTTC.

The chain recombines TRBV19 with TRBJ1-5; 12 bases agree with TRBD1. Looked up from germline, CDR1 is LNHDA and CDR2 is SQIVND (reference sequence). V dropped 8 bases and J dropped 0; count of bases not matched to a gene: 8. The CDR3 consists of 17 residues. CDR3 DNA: TGTGCCAGTTCGGGGGGGACAGGGGGCTATAGCAATCAGCCCCAGCATTTT. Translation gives CASSGGTGGYSNQPQHF.

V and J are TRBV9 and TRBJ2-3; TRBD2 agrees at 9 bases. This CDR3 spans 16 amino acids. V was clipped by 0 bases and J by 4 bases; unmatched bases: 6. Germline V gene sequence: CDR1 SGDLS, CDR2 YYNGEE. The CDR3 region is CASSVAAGGTPDTQYF. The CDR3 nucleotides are TGTGCCAGCAGCGTAGCTGCGGGGGGGACACCAGATACGCAGTATTTT.

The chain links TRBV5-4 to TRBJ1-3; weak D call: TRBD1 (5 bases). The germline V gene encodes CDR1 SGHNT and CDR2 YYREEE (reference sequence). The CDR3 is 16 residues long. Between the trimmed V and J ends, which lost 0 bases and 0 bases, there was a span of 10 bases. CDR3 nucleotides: TGTGCCAGCAGCTTGGCAGGGATAAACTCTGGAAACACCATATATTTT. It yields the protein CASSLAGINSGNTIYF.

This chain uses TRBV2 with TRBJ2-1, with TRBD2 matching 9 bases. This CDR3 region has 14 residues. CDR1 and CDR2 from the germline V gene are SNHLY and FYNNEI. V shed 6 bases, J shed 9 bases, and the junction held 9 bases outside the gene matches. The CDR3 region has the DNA TGTGCCAGCAGAGAGCGGGGGGCCCGGACTGAGCAGTTCTTC. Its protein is CASRERGARTEQFF.

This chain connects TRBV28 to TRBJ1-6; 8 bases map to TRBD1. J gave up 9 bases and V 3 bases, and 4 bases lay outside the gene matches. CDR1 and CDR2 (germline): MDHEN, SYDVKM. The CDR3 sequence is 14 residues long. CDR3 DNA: TGTGCCAGCAGTTTGACAGGGGTCGGTTCACCCCTCCACTTT. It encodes CASSLTGVGSPLHF.